This TCR beta chain was profiled in a study of neoadjuvant anti-PD-1 for oral cavity cancer. Study-wide context: Non-progressing patients received a fourth nivolumab dose near day 43, then surgery on days 50-56. Points from the study as a whole: Non-responders to neoadjuvant nivolumab had significantly more clonal PBMC T cells than responders.

Note on this clone: The antigen remains unidentified.

Time point indicated: after neoadjuvant nivolumab, at surgical resection. Clones were sequenced by immunoSEQ multiplex PCR, and TCRdb holds only the in-frame ones, with some missing. Of approximately 45,000 clones detected, 77% appear once; the ten largest clones hold around 4.4%. V was cut by 2 bases and J by 2 bases, with 6 bases left in between. CDR3 length: 12 amino acids. Germline-derived CDR1 and CDR2 are GTSNPN and SVGIG (reference sequence). Sequencing used PBMCs, obtained after nivolumab (anti-PD-1) treatment. The rearrangement links TRBV30 to TRBJ1-1; D uncertain. This receptor was obtained from a person between 40 and 79 years old with oral cavity squamous cell carcinoma. CDR3 loop: CAWSHTNTEAFF. The DNA of the CDR3 is TGTGCCTGGAGTCATACCAACACTGAAGCTTTCTTT.